The rows below give T cell receptor beta chains drawn from one sample of a study of CXCR3-negative and CXCR3-positive naive CD8 T cells. TCRdb processed the 5' RACE reads again and assigns one entry to each CDR3 protein, with no DNA. The table lists about 120,000 distinct CDR3 sequences. The source material was naive CXCR3- CD8+ T cells from blood. These receptors originate from a human donor in good health. Some clones in this sample may be carry-over from other donors' samples. Each CDR3 is given with its conserved first and last residue. Fields, in order: J gene, V gene, CDR3 protein.

TRBJ1-1	TRBV3-1	CASSQGLSRGGIFNTEAFF
TRBJ1-5	TRBV12-3/TRBV12-4	CASSIQGAGQPQHF
TRBJ2-3	TRBV6-6	CASSSTGLLDTQYF
TRBJ2-1	TRBV27	CASRGVAGPYNEQFF
TRBJ2-1	TRBV6-5	CASSPGGYEQFF
TRBJ1-2	TRBV29-1	CSVFSLTYGYTF
TRBJ2-1	TRBV6-2/TRBV6-3	CASSTLLAGASYNEQFF
TRBJ2-5	TRBV5-1	CASSERVRETQYF
TRBJ2-1	TRBV10-3	CAIRGTSGAGIHNEQFF
TRBJ2-7	TRBV21-1	CASSKVASQGGYEQYF
TRBJ2-7	TRBV28	CASSFLGDTYEQYF
TRBJ2-5	TRBV29-1	CSVEAANQETQYF
TRBJ2-7	TRBV7-4	CASSCPGTGSYYEQYF
TRBJ2-7	TRBV12-3/TRBV12-4	CASSIRPPRGRGEQYF
TRBJ2-7	TRBV21-1	CASRITRDGPYEQYF
TRBJ1-1	TRBV6-6	CASSYDTEAFF
TRBJ1-3	TRBV28	CASSLPYTGNTIYF
TRBJ2-2	TRBV29-1	CSVVRFNTGELFF
TRBJ2-7	TRBV6-5	CASSYQAGELYEQYF
TRBJ2-1	TRBV27	CASSLSLAWGNEQFF
TRBJ2-7	TRBV29-1	CSVARRDGERVQYF
TRBJ2-1	TRBV7-3	CASSYGPGANEQFF
TRBJ2-7	TRBV5-1	CASGIAPDSSYEQYF
TRBJ1-1	TRBV28	CASSFSPPTGMNTEAFF
TRBJ2-3	TRBV29-1	CSVDPVGDTQYF